This section outlines one T cell receptor (beta chain) sequence together with its context. Per germline, CDR1 SGHVS and CDR2 FQNEAQ. Trimming stripped 2 bases from V and 4 bases from J, with 15 bases between. The CDR3 consists of 16 residues. These data are taken from a study of blood T cell repertoires in COVID-19. The wider study: Sample material is recorded as cDNA or gDNA derived from T cells, B-cell-depleted T cells, or PBMCs.

Generated by immunoSEQ multiplex PCR, the TCRdb table keeps only in-frame clones and is missing some. The sample contains 250,000 to 300,000 clones, around 84% of which appear only once. The TCR was taken from an older woman with COVID-19, enrolled during active disease. The rearrangement uses TRBV7-8 and TRBJ2-1; perhaps TRBD2 as D (6 bases). Input material: peripheral blood. The CDR3 DNA follows: TGTGCCAGCAGCTTACGCGTCCAGCGGGTTTACAATGAGCAGTTCTTC. Translated, it gives CASSLRVQRVYNEQFF.